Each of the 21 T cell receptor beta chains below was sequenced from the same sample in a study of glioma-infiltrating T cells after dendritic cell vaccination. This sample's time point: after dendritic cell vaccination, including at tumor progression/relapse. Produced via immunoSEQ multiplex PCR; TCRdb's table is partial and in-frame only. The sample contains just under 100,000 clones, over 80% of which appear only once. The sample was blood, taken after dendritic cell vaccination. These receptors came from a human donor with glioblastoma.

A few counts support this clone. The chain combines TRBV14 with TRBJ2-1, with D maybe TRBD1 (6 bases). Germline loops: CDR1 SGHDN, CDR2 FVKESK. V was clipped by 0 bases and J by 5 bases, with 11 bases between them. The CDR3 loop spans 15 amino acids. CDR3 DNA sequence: TGTGCCAGCAGCCAAGACCAGGGGCTACACAATGAGCAGTTCTTC. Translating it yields CASSQDQGLHNEQFF. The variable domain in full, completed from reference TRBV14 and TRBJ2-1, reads EAGVTQFPSHSVIEKGQTVTLRCDPISGHDNLYWYRRVMGKEIKFLLHFVKESKQDESGMPNNRFLAERTGGTYSTLKVQPAELEDSGVYFCASSQDQGLHNEQFFGPGTRLTVL.

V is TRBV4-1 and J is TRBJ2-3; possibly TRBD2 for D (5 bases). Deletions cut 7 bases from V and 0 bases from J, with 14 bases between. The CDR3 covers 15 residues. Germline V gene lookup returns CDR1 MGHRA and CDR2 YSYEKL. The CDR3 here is CASTPRGFSTDTQYF. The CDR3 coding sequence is TGCGCCAGCACCCCCCGAGGGTTTAGCACAGATACGCAGTATTTT.

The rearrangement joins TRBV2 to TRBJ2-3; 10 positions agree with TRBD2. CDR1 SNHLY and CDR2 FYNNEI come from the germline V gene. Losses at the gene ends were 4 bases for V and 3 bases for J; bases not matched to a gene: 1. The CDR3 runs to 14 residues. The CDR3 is CASSGLAGTDTQYF. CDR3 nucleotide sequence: TGTGCCAGCAGTGGACTAGCGGGTACAGATACGCAGTATTTT.

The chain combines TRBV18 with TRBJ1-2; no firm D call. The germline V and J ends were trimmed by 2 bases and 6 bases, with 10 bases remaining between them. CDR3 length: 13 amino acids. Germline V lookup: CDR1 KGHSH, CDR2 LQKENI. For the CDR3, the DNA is TGTGCCAGCTCACCAACCCAGATCGATGGCTACACCTTC. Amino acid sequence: CASSPTQIDGYTF.

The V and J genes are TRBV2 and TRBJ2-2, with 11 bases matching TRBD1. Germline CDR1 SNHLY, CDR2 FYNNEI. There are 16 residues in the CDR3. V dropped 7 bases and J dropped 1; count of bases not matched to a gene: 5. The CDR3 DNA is TGTGCCAGCACTGGGACAGGGGGAAAGAACACCGGGGAGCTGTTTTTT. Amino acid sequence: CASTGTGGKNTGELFF.

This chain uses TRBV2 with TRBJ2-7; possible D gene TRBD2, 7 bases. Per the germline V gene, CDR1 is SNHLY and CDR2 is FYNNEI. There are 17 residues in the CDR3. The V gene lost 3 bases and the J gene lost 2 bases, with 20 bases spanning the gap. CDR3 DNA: TGTGCCAGCAGTGAGACGGTAACGGGGGGCGAAACCTACGAGCAGTACTTC. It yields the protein CASSETVTGGETYEQYF.

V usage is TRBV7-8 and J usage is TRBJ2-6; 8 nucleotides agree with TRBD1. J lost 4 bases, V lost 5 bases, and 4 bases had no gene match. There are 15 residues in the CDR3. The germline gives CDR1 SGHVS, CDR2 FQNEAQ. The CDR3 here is CASSARGLGANVLTF. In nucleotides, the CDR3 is TGTGCCAGCAGCGCCAGGGGGCTCGGGGCCAACGTCCTGACTTTC.

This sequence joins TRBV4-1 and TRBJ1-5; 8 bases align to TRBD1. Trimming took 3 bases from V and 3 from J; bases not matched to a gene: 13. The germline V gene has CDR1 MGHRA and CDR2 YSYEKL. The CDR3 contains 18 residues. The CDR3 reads CASSQQGATDMNNQPQHF. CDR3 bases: TGCGCCAGCAGCCAGCAGGGGGCCACTGATATGAACAATCAGCCCCAGCATTTT.

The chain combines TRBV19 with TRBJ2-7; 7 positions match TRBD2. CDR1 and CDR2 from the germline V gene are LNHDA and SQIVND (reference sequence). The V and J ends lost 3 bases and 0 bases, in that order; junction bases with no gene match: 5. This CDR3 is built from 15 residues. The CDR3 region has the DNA TGTGCCAGTAGTATTTTTCCTAGCGGCTCCTACGAGCAGTACTTC. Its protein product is CASSIFPSGSYEQYF.

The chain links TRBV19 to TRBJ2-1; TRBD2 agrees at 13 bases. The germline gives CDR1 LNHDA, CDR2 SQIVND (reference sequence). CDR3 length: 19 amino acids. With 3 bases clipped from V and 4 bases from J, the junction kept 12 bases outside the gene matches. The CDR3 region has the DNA TGTGCCAGTAGTATGACCGCTAGGGGACTAGCGGGACCATACAATGAGCAGTTCTTC. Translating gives CASSMTARGLAGPYNEQFF.

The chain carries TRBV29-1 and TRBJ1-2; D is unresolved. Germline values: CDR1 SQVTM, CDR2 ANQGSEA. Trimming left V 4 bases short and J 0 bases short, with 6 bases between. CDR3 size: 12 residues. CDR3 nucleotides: TGCAGCGTTGCAGTCTCTAACTATGGCTACACCTTC. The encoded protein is CSVAVSNYGYTF.

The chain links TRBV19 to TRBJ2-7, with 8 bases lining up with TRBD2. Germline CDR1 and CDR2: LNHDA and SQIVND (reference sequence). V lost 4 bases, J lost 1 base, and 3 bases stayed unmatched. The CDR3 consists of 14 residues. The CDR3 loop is CASSTAGGSYEQYF. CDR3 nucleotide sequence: TGTGCCAGTAGTACGGCGGGGGGATCCTACGAGCAGTACTTC.

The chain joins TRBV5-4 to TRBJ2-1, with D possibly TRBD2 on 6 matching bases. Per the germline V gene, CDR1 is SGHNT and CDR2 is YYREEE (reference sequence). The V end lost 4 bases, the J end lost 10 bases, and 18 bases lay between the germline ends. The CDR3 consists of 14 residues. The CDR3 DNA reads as TGTGCCAGCAGCCGACAGTCTAGGGGAGGAGAGCAGTTCTTC. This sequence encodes CASSRQSRGGEQFF.

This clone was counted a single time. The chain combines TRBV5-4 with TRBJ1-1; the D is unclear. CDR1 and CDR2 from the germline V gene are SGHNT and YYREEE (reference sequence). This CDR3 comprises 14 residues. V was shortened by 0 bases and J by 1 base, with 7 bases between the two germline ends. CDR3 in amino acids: CASSLGQWNTEAFF. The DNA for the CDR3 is TGTGCCAGCAGCTTGGGGCAGTGGAACACTGAAGCTTTCTTT.

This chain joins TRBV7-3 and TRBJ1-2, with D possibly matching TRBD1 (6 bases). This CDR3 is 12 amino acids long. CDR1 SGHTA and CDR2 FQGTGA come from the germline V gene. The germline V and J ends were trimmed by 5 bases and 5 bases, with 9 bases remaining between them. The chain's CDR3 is CASSNQGYGYTF. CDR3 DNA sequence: TGTGCCAGCAGCAACCAGGGGTATGGCTACACCTTC.

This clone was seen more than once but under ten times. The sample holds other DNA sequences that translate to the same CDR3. The CDR3 DNA reads as TGTGCCAGCAGCTTGACAGGGGACACTGAAGCTTTCTTT. It codes for CASSLTGDTEAFF. The rearrangement uses TRBV11-2 and TRBJ1-1; 8 bases are a match to TRBD1. CDR1 and CDR2 from the germline V gene are SGHAT and FQNNGV. The CDR3 totals 13 residues. Trimming took 3 bases from V and 3 from J; bases not matched to a gene: 0.

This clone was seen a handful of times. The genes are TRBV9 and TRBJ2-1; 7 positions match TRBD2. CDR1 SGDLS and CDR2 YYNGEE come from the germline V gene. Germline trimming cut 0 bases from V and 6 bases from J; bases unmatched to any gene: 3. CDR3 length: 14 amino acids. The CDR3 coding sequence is TGTGCCAGCAGCGTAGGCCCTAGCGGCAATGAGCAGTTCTTC. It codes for CASSVGPSGNEQFF.

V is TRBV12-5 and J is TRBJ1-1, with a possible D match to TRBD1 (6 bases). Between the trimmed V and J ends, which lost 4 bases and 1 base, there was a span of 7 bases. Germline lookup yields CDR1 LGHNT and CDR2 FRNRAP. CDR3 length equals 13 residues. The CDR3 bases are TGTGCTAGTGGTTCGACAGGGAACACTGAAGCTTTCTTT. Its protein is CASGSTGNTEAFF.

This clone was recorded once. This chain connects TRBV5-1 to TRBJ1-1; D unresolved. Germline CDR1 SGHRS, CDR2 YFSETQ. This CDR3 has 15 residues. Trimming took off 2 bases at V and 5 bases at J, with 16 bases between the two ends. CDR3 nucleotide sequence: TGCGCCAGCAGCTTAAAGGTTCAGCGTTTAACTGAAGCTTTCTTT. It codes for CASSLKVQRLTEAFF.

The CDR3 sequence: CASNLAGGGYEQYF. The CDR3 bases are TGTGCCAGCAACTTGGCGGGCGGCGGCTACGAGCAGTACTTC. The chain carries TRBV11-2 and TRBJ2-7, with D possibly being TRBD2 (5 bases). Germline V gene sequence: CDR1 SGHAT, CDR2 FQNNGV. The CDR3 covers 14 residues. Trimming left V 7 bases short and J 3 bases short, with 16 bases between.

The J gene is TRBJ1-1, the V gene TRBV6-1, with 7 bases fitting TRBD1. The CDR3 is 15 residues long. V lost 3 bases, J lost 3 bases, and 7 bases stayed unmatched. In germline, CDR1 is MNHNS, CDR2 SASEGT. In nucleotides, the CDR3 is TGTGCCAGCAGTGAGTACAGGGGCGCCTACACTGAAGCTTTCTTT. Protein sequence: CASSEYRGAYTEAFF.